The 15 T cell receptor beta chains given below trace back to one sample, sequenced in a study of blood T cells in healthy people across ages. The use of a sample-barcoded 5' primer and a J-beta primer mix characterized a second PCR of about 7 to 12 cycles. In TCRdb, the 5' RACE reads were re-called with MiXCR into one record per CDR3 protein. This table holds hundreds of thousands of distinct CDR3 sequences, about 25% found once. These records were also assigned to another study, of T cells of mothers and their children.

Sequenced: blood. These receptors were taken from a boy aged 5-17 years in good health.

This clonotype was observed many times. V is TRBV10-2 and J is TRBJ2-2; D is ambiguous. Between the trimmed V and J ends, which lost 6 bases and 1 base, there was a span of 6 bases. Germline V lookup: CDR1 WSHSY, CDR2 SAAADI. The CDR3 sequence is 13 residues long. CDR3: CASSPLNTGELFF. Written as DNA, the CDR3 is TGCGCCAGCAGCCCCCTGAACACCGGGGAGCTGTTTTTT.

The V and J genes are TRBV20-1 and TRBJ2-4, with 12 nucleotides matching TRBD2. The CDR3 sequence is 15 residues long. Germline V CDR1 and CDR2: DFQATT, SNEGSKA (reference sequence). V shed 2 bases, J shed 8 bases, and the junction held 7 bases outside the gene matches. The CDR3 sequence is CSARLLAGGQDIQYF. DNA for the CDR3: TGCAGTGCTAGACTCCTAGCGGGAGGGCAGGACATTCAGTACTTC.

This chain uses TRBV29-1 with TRBJ2-5; D possibly corresponds to TRBD2 (7 bases). The V gene's germline CDR1 is SQVTM and CDR2 ANQGSEA. Trimming removed 3 bases at V and 8 bases at J, with 16 bases between. The CDR3 extends over 13 amino acids. CDR3 sequence (DNA): TGCAGCGTTGAGGCGGGGCGGGGGCGAACCCAGTACTTC. Encoded protein: CSVEAGRGRTQYF.

The J gene is TRBJ1-6, the V gene TRBV6-5; D is uncertain. The CDR3 runs 17 residues. Germline V gene data show CDR1 as MNHEY and CDR2 as SVGAGI. V was trimmed by 2 bases and J by 0 bases, leaving 11 bases between them. The CDR3 bases are TGTGCCAGCAGTTACGAGAGGGATAGCTCCTATAATTCACCCCTCCACTTT. This gives the protein CASSYERDSSYNSPLHF.

This clonotype was counted a few times. V is TRBV12-3 or TRBV12-4 and J is TRBJ1-1, with TRBD1 as a possible D gene (5 bases). Trimming removed 4 bases at V and 4 bases at J, with 13 bases between. The CDR3 contains 14 residues. CDR3 DNA sequence: TGTGCCAGCAGTTCACAGGTTAGCGTCACTGAAGCTTTCTTT. Protein product: CASSSQVSVTEAFF.

The CDR3 region is CASRLTCEQYF. The CDR3 DNA is TGTGCCAGCAGGTTAACCTGCGAGCAGTACTTC. The chain links TRBV6-1 to TRBJ2-7; D remains ambiguous. V lost 6 bases and J lost 6, with 9 bases in between. There are 11 residues in the CDR3. CDR1 MNHNS and CDR2 SASEGT come from the germline V gene.

This clonotype was seen at least ten times. The chain has TRBV12-3 or TRBV12-4 and TRBJ2-5, with D perhaps TRBD2 (5 bases). This CDR3 contains 14 residues. The germline V and J ends were trimmed by 7 bases and 0 bases, with 12 bases remaining between them. In DNA, the CDR3 is TGTGCCAGCAATACCGGACTCTACCAAGAGACCCAGTACTTC. This translates into CASNTGLYQETQYF.

The chain couples TRBV2 to TRBJ2-7; possibly TRBD2 for D (5 bases). The CDR3 is 14 amino acids. CDR1 and CDR2 from the germline V gene are SNHLY and FYNNEI. The V end lost 6 bases, the J end lost 3 bases, and 15 bases lay between the germline ends. The DNA of the CDR3 is TGTGCCAGCAGCTCTCCGACGGGATTCTACGAGCAGTACTTC. It translates to CASSSPTGFYEQYF.

This clonotype was counted only a few times. The CDR3 DNA reads as TGTGCCACCAGTGATTTGTCAGGGGGCGAGCAGTACTTC. This translates into CATSDLSGGEQYF. The chain uses TRBV24-1 and TRBJ2-7; the match to TRBD1 covers 7 bases. V shed 0 bases and J 6 bases; nucleotides not matched to a gene: 1. The CDR3 loop spans 13 amino acids. The germline V gene has CDR1 KGHDR and CDR2 SFDVKD.

There are a few counts of this clonotype. The chain joins TRBV18 to TRBJ2-5; D not resolved. Matching the DNA end better, TRBJ2-7 makes the J call doubtful. Germline CDR1 and CDR2: KGHSH and LQKENI. The CDR3 contains 13 residues. The CDR3 DNA is TGTGCCAGCTCGGGCAAAATCGGGCTCGAGCAGTACTTC. Translation gives CASSGKIGLEQYF.

With regard to this clonotype: A junction boundary mismatches the germline segment, possibly from a read error. V is TRBV7-7 and J is TRBJ2-2; TRBD1 might be the D (6 bases). There are 16 residues in the CDR3. Germline lookup yields CDR1 SSHAT and CDR2 FNYEAQ (reference sequence). DNA of the CDR3: TGTGCTAGCAGCTTAGTTTCAGGGGCGAACACCGGGGAGCTGTTTTTT. Its translation: CASSLVSGANTGELFF. Using reference TRBV7-7 and TRBJ2-2 for the parts outside the CDR3, the full variable domain is GAGVSQSPRYKVTKRGQDVTLRCDPISSHATLYWYQQALGQGPEFLTYFNYEAQPDKSGLPSDRFSAERPEGSISTLTIQRTEQRDSAMYRCASSLVSGANTGELFFGEGSRLTVL.

This clonotype showed up just a few times. The chain employs TRBV15 and TRBJ1-2; D unclear. Germline V CDR1 and CDR2: LNHNV, YYDKDF (reference sequence). Trimming shortened V by 0 bases and J by 3 bases, and 11 bases separated the two germline ends. The CDR3 totals 15 residues. The CDR3 DNA reads TGTGCCACCAGCAGAGATATCGACGAGGACTATGGCTACACCTTC. Translated: CATSRDIDEDYGYTF.

The V and J genes are TRBV21-1 and TRBJ2-2; the table's D gene call, TRBD2, was not cross checked with the DNA. TRBV21-1 is listed as a pseudogene. The CDR3 loop spans 15 amino acids. In DNA form, the CDR3 reads TGTGCCAGCATTCCCCCGGGGACTCCCACCGGGGAGCTGTTTTTT. Protein sequence: CASIPPGTPTGELFF.

As regards this clonotype: A read error may account for a junction end that differs from germline. The V gene is TRBV15, the J gene TRBJ2-5; 8 nucleotides align to TRBD2. Germline V CDR1 and CDR2: LNHNV, YYDKDF (reference sequence). The CDR3 runs 15 residues. CDR3 region: CATQISPTSGNEQFF. CDR3 in DNA: TGTGCCACCCAAATCTCCCCTACTAGCGGCAATGAGCAGTTTTTC.

This rearrangement joins TRBV5-1 to TRBJ2-1, with D possibly matching TRBD1 (8 bases). Germline V gene sequence: CDR1 SGHRS, CDR2 YFSETQ. This CDR3 has 21 amino acids. V gave up 4 bases and J gave up 2 bases, with 31 bases separating them. The DNA of the CDR3 is TGCGCCAGCAGCCAGACACTCACAGGGGGAGGGAGCGAGAGCCCCTACAATGAGCAGTTCTTC. Its protein product is CASSQTLTGGGSESPYNEQFF. Full variable domain (missing parts from reference TRBV5-1 and TRBJ2-1): KAGVTQTPRYLIKTRGQQVTLSCSPISGHRSVSWYQQTPGQGLQFLFEYFSETQRNKGNFPGRFSGRQFSNSRSEMNVSTLELGDSALYLCASSQTLTGGGSESPYNEQFFGPGTRLTVL.